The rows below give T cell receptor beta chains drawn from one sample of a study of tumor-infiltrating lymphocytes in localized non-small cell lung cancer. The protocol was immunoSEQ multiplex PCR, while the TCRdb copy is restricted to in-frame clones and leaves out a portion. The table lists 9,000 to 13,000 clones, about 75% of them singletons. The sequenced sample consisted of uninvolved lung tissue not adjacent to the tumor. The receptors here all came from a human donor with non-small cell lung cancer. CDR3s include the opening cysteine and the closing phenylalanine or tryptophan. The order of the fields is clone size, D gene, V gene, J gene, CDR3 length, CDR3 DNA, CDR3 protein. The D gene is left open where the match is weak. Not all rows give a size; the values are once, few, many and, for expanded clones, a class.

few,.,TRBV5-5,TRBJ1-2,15,TGTGCCAGCAGCTCTACCCGGGGGTTCGGCTATGGCTACACCTTC,CASSSTRGFGYGYTF
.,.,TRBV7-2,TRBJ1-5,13,TGTGCCAGCAGCCTGGAGGGTCAAGGGCCCCAGCATTTT,CASSLEGQGPQHF
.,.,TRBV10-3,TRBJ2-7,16,TGTGCCATCAGTGAGCCCTCATCGATACCCGGAGTGGGGCAGTACTTC,CAISEPSSIPGVGQYF
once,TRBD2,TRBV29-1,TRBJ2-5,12,TGCAGCGTGGCCCGGGGGGAAGAGACCCAGTACTTC,CSVARGEETQYF
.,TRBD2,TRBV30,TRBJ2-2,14,TGTGCCGTAGCGGGGGCGTTGAACACCGGGGAGCTGTTTTTT,CAVAGALNTGELFF
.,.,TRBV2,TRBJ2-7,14,TGTGCCAGCAGTTTCAGTGGGGGCATGTACGAGCAGTACTTC,CASSFSGGMYEQYF
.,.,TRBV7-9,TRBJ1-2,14,TGTGCCAGCAGCCCTAGTGGCAGGGTCTATGGCTACACCTTC,CASSPSGRVYGYTF
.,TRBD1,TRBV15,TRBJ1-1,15,TGTGCCACCAGCGCGTATCAGGGGGCCAGTACTGAAGCTTTCTTT,CATSAYQGASTEAFF
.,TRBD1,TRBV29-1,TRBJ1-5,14,TGCAGCGTTGGTACGGACAGGACCAATCAGCCCCAGCATTTT,CSVGTDRTNQPQHF
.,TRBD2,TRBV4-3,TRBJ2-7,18,TGCGCCAGCAGCCAGGGTAGCGGGGGGGCAATCCTCTCCTACGAGCAGTACTTC,CASSQGSGGAILSYEQYF
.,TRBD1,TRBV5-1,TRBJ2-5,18,TGCGCCAGCAGTTCCATCTACCGGGACAGGGTGATGGTAGAGACCCAGTACTTC,CASSSIYRDRVMVETQYF
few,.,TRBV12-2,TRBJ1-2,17,TGTGCAAGTCGCTTAGCGCGCCCCGGACAGGGGGCTGATGGCTACACCTTC,CASRLARPGQGADGYTF
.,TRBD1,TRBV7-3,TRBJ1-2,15,TGTGCCAGCAGCTCCACAGGGGGGCCGGGTAGTGGCTACACCTTC,CASSSTGGPGSGYTF
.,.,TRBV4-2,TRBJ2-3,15,TGTGCCAGCAGCAATCCCTTGTGGGACACAGATACGCAGTATTTT,CASSNPLWDTDTQYF
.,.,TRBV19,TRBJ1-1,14,TGTGCCAGTAGTATAGGCAGGATAGGCACTGAAGCTTTCTTT,CASSIGRIGTEAFF
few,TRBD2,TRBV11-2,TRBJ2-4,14,TGTGCCAGCAGCTTACGGGGGGGGGTGTACATTCAGTACTTC,CASSLRGGVYIQYF